This TCR beta chain comes out of a study of T-cell memory formation after mild COVID-19. On the study more broadly: TCR clusters showed largely donor specificity. Whole-study findings and limits: From day 15 to 85, contracting clones were balanced between CD4 and CD8, whereas later expanders leaned toward CD4+.

This CDR3 contains 15 residues. V lost 5 bases, J lost 6 bases, and 10 bases stayed unmatched. Germline V CDR1 and CDR2: SGHTA, FQGNSA. TCRdb reprocessed the 5' RACE reads with MiXCR, giving one entry per CDR3 protein. The data show hundreds of thousands of distinct CDR3 sequences, around 28% seen once. This clonotype turned up a few times. Its specificity is unknown. This sequence joins TRBV7-2 and TRBJ2-1; TRBD2 agrees at 7 bases. The TCR sequence derives from an adult woman who had mild COVID-19 (a few samples of this study predate the infection). Cell type and time point are not known. The sequencing sample was made of PBMCs or a T cell subset sorted from them (not recorded which). CDR3 DNA sequence: TGTGCCAGCAGCCAGACAAGCGGGACCGGCAATGAGCAGTTCTTC. Translated: CASSQTSGTGNEQFF.